This TCR beta chain was recovered during a study of blood T cell repertoires in COVID-19. Study as a whole: Material from acute and convalescent COVID-19 was sourced from the United States, Italy and Spain. Sample material is recorded as cDNA or gDNA derived from T cells, B-cell-depleted T cells, or PBMCs.

In germline, CDR1 is LGHNA, CDR2 YNFKEQ. There are 14 residues in the CDR3. The V and J ends lost 0 bases and 4 bases respectively, with 10 bases between them. In the study's own analysis: Reference gene primer amplification yielded estimated nucleated cell counts. Libraries were prepared by immunoSEQ multiplex PCR; TCRdb keeps only in-frame clonotypes and omits some of them. Clonal size and the V and J genes are those of that table, whereas D and trimming came from the DNA. This table holds 360,000 or so clones, 85% to 90% found once. The sequence was obtained from a man between 18 and 29 years old with active or convalescent COVID-19. Sequencing was carried out using peripheral blood. The chain joins TRBV4-2 to TRBJ2-7; the D is unclear. The CDR3 DNA is TGTGCCAGCAGCCAAGATTTTAGCAGATACGAGCAGTACTTC. Translated: CASSQDFSRYEQYF.